Below, 31 T cell receptor beta chains from the same sample are listed, as sequenced in a study of cytomegalovirus exposure and HLA in healthy donors. PCR was performed using 60 Vbeta and 13 Jbeta primers. The repertoire was sequenced with immunoSEQ multiplex PCR; TCRdb's copy has only in-frame clones and lacks some. The sample includes roughly 150,000 clones, more than 65% seen only once; the top ten take approximately 6%. The sequenced sample was PBMCs. These receptors came from a man younger than 45 in good health and CMV-seropositive.

The chain links TRBV7-9 to TRBJ1-2; maybe TRBD1 (5 bases). Germline V gene data show CDR1 as SEHNR and CDR2 as FQNEAQ (reference sequence). CDR3 length: 13 residues. V lost 3 bases and J lost 4, with 9 bases in between. CDR3 protein: CASSLMGGYGYTF. CDR3 coding DNA: TGTGCCAGCAGCTTGATGGGGGGCTATGGCTACACCTTC.

There are a few counts of this clone. The chain couples TRBV7-9 to TRBJ2-1, with a possible D match to TRBD1 (6 bases). The CDR3 is made up of 14 amino acids. In germline, CDR1 is SEHNR, CDR2 FQNEAQ (reference sequence). V lost 9 bases, J lost 5 bases, and 17 bases lay in between. The chain's CDR3 is CASNDGTPHNEQFF. In DNA, the CDR3 is TGTGCCAGTAACGACGGGACACCTCACAATGAGCAGTTCTTC.

V is TRBV5-1 and J is TRBJ2-3; 8 positions match TRBD2. The CDR3 consists of 14 residues. The V segment lost 7 bases and the J segment 0 bases; nucleotides outside the gene matches: 4. Germline CDR1 is SGHRS and CDR2 is YFSETQ. The CDR3 is CASGSGGSTDTQYF. For the CDR3, the DNA is TGCGCCAGCGGGAGCGGGGGAAGCACAGATACGCAGTATTTT.

V usage is TRBV7-2 and J usage is TRBJ2-7, with 9 bases fitting TRBD1. Germline values: CDR1 SGHTA, CDR2 FQGNSA. V trimming: 5 bases; J trimming: 2 bases; junction bases outside the gene matches: 4. The CDR3 covers 14 residues. CDR3 amino acids: CASSVRDRAYEQYF. The CDR3 nucleotides are TGTGCCAGCAGCGTCCGGGACAGGGCCTACGAGCAGTACTTC.

This clone was counted between two and nine times. The junction does not match germline at one end; this may be a read error. The rearrangement joins TRBV9 to TRBJ2-2; the match to TRBD2 covers 9 bases. The CDR3 is made up of 15 amino acids. Germline V lookup: CDR1 SGDLS, CDR2 YYNGEE. The CDR3 sequence is CASRVAGVDTGELFF. DNA of the CDR3: TGTGCCAGCAGGGTAGCGGGAGTCGACACCGGGGAGCTGTTTTTT.

The chain combines TRBV7-9 with TRBJ2-5, with 9 bases aligning to TRBD2. CDR3 size: 15 residues. V gave up 6 bases and J gave up 5 bases; unmatched junction bases: 10. CDR1 SEHNR and CDR2 FQNEAQ come from the germline V gene (reference sequence). In DNA form, the CDR3 reads TGTGCCAGCAGTTCGCGGGGGGGCCGGTCCGAGACCCAGTACTTC. Its protein is CASSSRGGRSETQYF.

The chain carries TRBV7-2 and TRBJ2-7, with 8 bases aligning to TRBD1. Germline values: CDR1 SGHTA, CDR2 FQGNSA. Trimming at V came to 5 bases and at J to 3 bases, leaving 9 bases not matched to a gene. This CDR3 is built from 15 residues. The CDR3 nucleotides are TGTGCCAGCAGCCCTGGACAGGGTATTATCTACGAGCAGTACTTC. It is translated as CASSPGQGIIYEQYF. The full variable domain, its missing parts supplied by reference TRBV7-2 and TRBJ2-7, is GAGVSQSPSNKVTEKGKDVELRCDPISGHTALYWYRQSLGQGLEFLIYFQGNSAPDKSGLPSDRFSAERTGGSVSTLTIQRTQQEDSAVYLCASSPGQGIIYEQYFGPGTRLTVT.

The gene calls are TRBV6-5 and TRBJ1-1; D may be TRBD1 (6 bases). V was trimmed by 6 bases and J by 1 base, leaving 15 bases between them. The CDR3 contains 15 residues. Germline loops: CDR1 MNHEY, CDR2 SVGAGI. The CDR3 DNA sequence: TGTGCCAGCAGGAAACAGGGCGGCGGGAACACTGAAGCTTTCTTT. It is translated as CASRKQGGGNTEAFF.

V and J are TRBV27 and TRBJ2-7; 11 positions match TRBD1. CDR3 length equals 12 residues. Germline V gives CDR1 MNHEY, CDR2 SMNVEV (reference sequence). Trimming cost V 8 bases and J 3 bases; bases outside gene matches: 0. CDR3 coding DNA: TGTGCCAGCGGGACAGGGGGCTACGAGCAGTACTTC. Its translation is CASGTGGYEQYF.

V is TRBV6-6 and J is TRBJ2-7; no clear D gene. The CDR3 runs to 11 residues. V was cut by 4 bases and J by 4 bases, with 5 bases left in between. Germline V gene sequence: CDR1 MNHNY, CDR2 SVGAGI (reference sequence). CDR3 sequence reads: CASSFGYEQYF. CDR3 in DNA: TGTGCCAGCAGTTTCGGGTACGAGCAGTACTTC.

The chain uses TRBV4-2 and TRBJ2-3, with D possibly matching TRBD1 (6 bases). Germline CDR1 reads LGHNA; CDR2 reads YNFKEQ. The CDR3 contains 14 residues. Trimming stripped 2 bases from V and 6 bases from J, with 12 bases between. CDR3: CASSQPRTVDTQYF. The CDR3, as DNA: TGTGCCAGCAGCCAACCACGGACAGTGGATACGCAGTATTTT.

The chain couples TRBV5-6 to TRBJ2-3; D may be TRBD1 (5 bases). V shed 0 bases and J shed 4 bases, with 9 bases lying between them. Germline lookup yields CDR1 SGHDT and CDR2 YYEEEE. The CDR3 sequence is 14 residues long. The CDR3 reads CASSLDRLSDTQYF. CDR3 in DNA: TGTGCCAGCAGCTTGGACAGGCTGTCAGATACGCAGTATTTT. Filled out from reference TRBV5-6 and TRBJ2-3, the complete variable domain reads DAGVTQSPTHLIKTRGQQVTLRCSPKSGHDTVSWYQQALGQGPQFIFQYYEEEERQRGNFPDRFSGHQFPNYSSELNVNALLLGDSALYLCASSLDRLSDTQYFGPGTRLTVL.

This clone is a singleton in its sample. V usage is TRBV9 and J usage is TRBJ1-2; D may be TRBD1 (6 bases). The germline V and J ends were trimmed by 3 bases and 3 bases, with 24 bases remaining between them. This CDR3 is 18 amino acids long. The germline V gene has CDR1 SGDLS and CDR2 YYNGEE. CDR3 nucleotide sequence: TGTGCCAGCAGCGATAGGTTGGGGGCCAATTCAACTTACTATGGCTACACCTTC. Translating it yields CASSDRLGANSTYYGYTF.

The table lists this clone with a count of one. The chain links TRBV6-5 to TRBJ1-1; D might be TRBD1 (6 bases). V was shortened by 0 bases and J by 0 bases, with 11 bases between the two germline ends. CDR1 and CDR2 from the germline V gene are MNHEY and SVGAGI. The CDR3 length is 16 residues. Written as DNA, the CDR3 is TGTGCCAGCAGTTACTCGGGGGGGGCGATGAACACTGAAGCTTTCTTT. It encodes CASSYSGGAMNTEAFF.

The V and J genes are TRBV6-6 and TRBJ2-3, with TRBD2 matching over 7 bases. The CDR3 covers 14 residues. The V segment lost 6 bases and the J segment 6 bases; nucleotides outside the gene matches: 9. Germline V CDR1 and CDR2: MNHNY, SVGAGI (reference sequence). This CDR3 is CASRTSGEGDTQYF. In DNA form, the CDR3 reads TGTGCCAGCAGGACGTCGGGGGAGGGGGATACGCAGTATTTT.

CDR3 sequence reads: CASSEAHPPYEQYF. The CDR3 nucleotides are TGTGCCAGTAGTGAGGCGCATCCCCCCTACGAGCAGTACTTC. The V gene is TRBV19, the J gene TRBJ2-7; D is unclear. The CDR3 covers 14 residues. The germline gives CDR1 LNHDA, CDR2 SQIVND (reference sequence). V lost 5 bases, J lost 2 bases, and 13 bases lay in between.

This clone was recorded a few times. The chain recombines TRBV6-5 with TRBJ2-7, with D possibly TRBD1 on 6 matching bases. Trimming removed 5 bases at V and 3 bases at J, with 14 bases between. The CDR3 has 14 amino acids. Germline CDR1 is MNHEY and CDR2 is SVGAGI. The CDR3 bases are TGTGCCAGCAGTCTCCGGGACAATAACTACGAGCAGTACTTC. This gives the protein CASSLRDNNYEQYF.

The chain uses TRBV2 and TRBJ2-7; 7 bases match TRBD2. From germline, CDR1 is SNHLY and CDR2 FYNNEI. V was pared by 7 bases and J by 4 bases, with 25 bases of the junction left unmatched. This CDR3 comprises 19 residues. The CDR3 DNA is TGTGCCAGCAACCCTCGGGAGGTGGCAGGTCCCTCCCTAGCATACGAGCAGTACTTC. Amino acids: CASNPREVAGPSLAYEQYF. Filled out from reference TRBV2 and TRBJ2-7, the complete variable domain reads EPEVTQTPSHQVTQMGQEVILRCVPISNHLYFYWYRQILGQKVEFLVSFYNNEISEKSEIFDDQFSVERPDGSNFTLKIRSTKLEDSAMYFCASNPREVAGPSLAYEQYFGPGTRLTVT.

This clone was counted once. The genes are TRBV6-5 and TRBJ1-3; D gene unclear. V was trimmed by 5 bases and J by 0 bases, leaving 8 bases between them. This CDR3 has 14 amino acids. Germline CDR1 and CDR2: MNHEY and SVGAGI. Here the CDR3 DNA reads TGTGCCAGCAGTACACAGTACTCTGGAAACACCATATATTTT. It specifies CASSTQYSGNTIYF.

This chain joins TRBV28 and TRBJ2-1; the match to TRBD1 covers 7 bases. In germline, CDR1 is MDHEN, CDR2 SYDVKM. CDR3 size: 13 residues. Unmatched junction bases numbered 9, after V lost 3 bases and J lost 13 bases. The CDR3 reads CASSFGDRVDQFF. The CDR3 DNA is TGTGCCAGCAGTTTTGGGGACAGAGTCGATCAGTTCTTC.

The V and J genes are TRBV6-5 and TRBJ2-1; 7 bases agree with TRBD2. There are 14 residues in the CDR3. V was pared by 0 bases and J by 8 bases, with 4 bases of the junction left unmatched. Germline V gene lookup returns CDR1 MNHEY and CDR2 SVGAGI. The CDR3 region is CASSYSVRGDEQFF. The CDR3 region has the DNA TGTGCCAGCAGTTACTCAGTACGGGGGGATGAGCAGTTCTTC.

This sequence joins TRBV12-5 and TRBJ1-5, with 8 bases lining up with TRBD1. J lost 10 bases, V lost 3 bases, and 11 bases had no gene match. The germline gives CDR1 LGHNT, CDR2 FRNRAP. This CDR3 is 15 amino acids long. CDR3 bases: TGTGCTAGTGGTTTCGCATGGACAGGGCCGATTCCCCAGCATTTT. This codes for CASGFAWTGPIPQHF.

The J gene is TRBJ2-1, the V gene TRBV30; 7 bases are a match to TRBD2. With V trimmed by 3 bases and J by 10 bases, 15 bases remained unmatched. Germline V gene sequence: CDR1 GTSNPN, CDR2 SVGIG (reference sequence). CDR3 length equals 15 residues. Here the CDR3 reads CAWSRGGEGMEEQFF. DNA for the CDR3: TGTGCCTGGAGCCGTGGGGGGGAGGGGATGGAAGAGCAGTTCTTC.

Only a few counts were recorded for this clone. The chain has TRBV5-1 and TRBJ2-7, with TRBD2 matching 10 bases. CDR3 length equals 17 residues. V lost 1 base, J lost 2 bases, and 9 bases stayed unmatched. CDR1 and CDR2 (germline): SGHRS, YFSETQ. CDR3 loop: CASSLSRTSGDTYEQYF. The CDR3 region has the DNA TGCGCCAGCAGCTTGAGCCGGACTAGCGGAGACACCTACGAGCAGTACTTC.

The rearrangement links TRBV28 to TRBJ2-3; TRBD2 might be the D (6 bases). V lost 3 bases, J lost 4 bases, and 23 bases lay in between. From germline, CDR1 is MDHEN and CDR2 SYDVKM. The CDR3 consists of 18 residues. CDR3 loop: CASSFLPGELEGADTQYF. The CDR3 DNA reads TGTGCCAGCAGTTTCCTCCCGGGGGAGCTGGAAGGGGCAGATACGCAGTATTTT.

The chain has TRBV7-8 and TRBJ2-2, with TRBD2 matching over 12 bases. This CDR3 spans 18 amino acids. V lost 4 bases and J lost 2; bases outside the gene matches: 8. Germline V gene data show CDR1 as SGHVS and CDR2 as FQNEAQ. CDR3 DNA: TGTGCCAGCAGCTCCCGGACTAGCGGGGTATCAAACACCGGGGAGCTGTTTTTT. This gives the protein CASSSRTSGVSNTGELFF.

This rearrangement joins TRBV30 to TRBJ1-6, with TRBD1 as a possible D gene (5 bases). CDR3 size: 13 residues. V was clipped by 3 bases and J by 5 bases, with 8 bases between them. Germline assignment: CDR1 GTSNPN and CDR2 SVGIG (reference sequence). This chain's CDR3 is CAWSDSDNSPLHF. CDR3 nucleotide sequence: TGTGCCTGGAGCGACAGCGATAATTCACCCCTCCACTTT.

This chain connects TRBV2 to TRBJ2-7; TRBD1 matches at 7 bases. CDR1 and CDR2 (germline): SNHLY, FYNNEI. With 6 bases clipped from V and 0 bases from J, the junction kept 5 bases outside the gene matches. The CDR3 consists of 14 residues. The CDR3 nucleotides are TGTGCCAGCAGCCTGACAGGGAGCTCCTACGAGCAGTACTTC. This codes for CASSLTGSSYEQYF.

V is TRBV2 and J is TRBJ1-1, with D maybe TRBD1 (6 bases). CDR3 length: 14 amino acids. Looked up from germline, CDR1 is SNHLY and CDR2 is FYNNEI. Trimming left V 6 bases short and J 0 bases short, with 11 bases between. The CDR3 DNA reads as TGTGCCAGCAGGAGGACAGACCTGAACACTGAAGCTTTCTTT. Translation gives CASRRTDLNTEAFF.

The V call is TRBV28, the J call TRBJ2-5; TRBD1 matches at 8 bases. CDR3 size: 15 residues. Losses at the gene ends were 6 bases for V and 7 bases for J; bases not matched to a gene: 13. Germline CDR1 is MDHEN and CDR2 is SYDVKM. CDR3 residues: CASSVPGTGGGTQYF. CDR3 coding DNA: TGTGCCAGCAGCGTCCCAGGGACAGGAGGGGGGACCCAGTACTTC.

About this clone: At one end the junction does not follow the germline gene, possibly because of a read error. The chain is built from TRBV7-9 and TRBJ2-5; TRBD2 matches at 9 bases. The germline V gene encodes CDR1 SEHNR and CDR2 FQNEAQ (reference sequence). The CDR3 totals 17 residues. CDR3 nucleotide sequence: TGTTCCAGCAGCTTAGGGTTGCGCGGGGGGGCCGAAGAGACCCAGTACTTC. Translated, it gives CSSSLGLRGGAEETQYF.